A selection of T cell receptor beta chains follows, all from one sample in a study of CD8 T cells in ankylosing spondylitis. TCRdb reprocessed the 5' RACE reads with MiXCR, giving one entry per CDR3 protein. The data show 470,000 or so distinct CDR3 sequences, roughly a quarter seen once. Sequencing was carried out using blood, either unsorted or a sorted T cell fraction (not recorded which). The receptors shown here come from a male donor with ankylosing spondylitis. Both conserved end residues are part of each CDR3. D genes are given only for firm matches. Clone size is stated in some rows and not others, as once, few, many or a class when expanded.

CASRSAGGKSTEAFF TGTGCCAGCAGATCAGCAGGGGGAAAAAGCACTGAAGCTTTCTTT TRBV25-1 15 TRBJ1-1 - TRBD1
CASSKLARASTDTQYF TGTGCCAGCAGCAAACTAGCACGGGCTAGCACAGATACGCAGTATTTT TRBV5-6 16 TRBJ2-3 few -
CASVTLDRINTGELFF TGTGCCAGCGTAACCCTGGACAGGATCAACACCGGGGAGCTGTTTTTT TRBV5-6 16 TRBJ2-2 - TRBD1
CATGSTPNTGELFF TGTGCCACCGGGTCGACTCCGAACACCGGGGAGCTGTTTTTT TRBV3-1 14 TRBJ2-2 - -
CASMGPVDQPQHF TGTGCCAGCATGGGGCCCGTTGATCAGCCCCAGCATTTT TRBV12-3/TRBV12-4 13 TRBJ1-5 - -
CSVEEGLGQPQHF TGCAGCGTTGAAGAGGGGCTCGGTCAGCCCCAGCATTTT TRBV29-1 13 TRBJ1-5 once -
CASSILVSETQYF TGCGCCAGCAGCATACTAGTGTCAGAGACCCAGTACTTC TRBV5-1 13 TRBJ2-5 - -
CASSFPGGNEQFF TGCGCCAGCAGCTTCCCGGGTGGTAATGAGCAGTTCTTC TRBV5-1 13 TRBJ2-1 few -
CASSLVFEQFF TGTGCCAGCAGCTTGGTGTTTGAGCAGTTCTTC TRBV12-3/TRBV12-4 11 TRBJ2-1 many -
CSARPGLADLFYNEQFF TGCAGTGCTCGACCGGGACTAGCGGATCTCTTCTACAATGAGCAGTTCTTC TRBV20-1 17 TRBJ2-1 - TRBD2
CASRASGATDTQYF TGTGCCAGCAGAGCCTCCGGGGCCACAGATACGCAGTATTTT TRBV2 14 TRBJ2-3 - -
CASSKEAGTPYNEQFF TGTGCCAGCAGCAAGGAGGCTGGGACACCATACAATGAGCAGTTCTTC TRBV3-1 16 TRBJ2-1 few -
CSARPPLAGRSYEQYF TGCAGTGCTAGACCCCCCCTAGCGGGAAGGTCCTACGAGCAGTACTTC TRBV20-1 16 TRBJ2-7 - TRBD2
CASSPRGSNSPLHF TGTGCCAGCAGTCCCCGGGGATCTAATTCACCCCTCCACTTT TRBV2 14 TRBJ1-6 - -